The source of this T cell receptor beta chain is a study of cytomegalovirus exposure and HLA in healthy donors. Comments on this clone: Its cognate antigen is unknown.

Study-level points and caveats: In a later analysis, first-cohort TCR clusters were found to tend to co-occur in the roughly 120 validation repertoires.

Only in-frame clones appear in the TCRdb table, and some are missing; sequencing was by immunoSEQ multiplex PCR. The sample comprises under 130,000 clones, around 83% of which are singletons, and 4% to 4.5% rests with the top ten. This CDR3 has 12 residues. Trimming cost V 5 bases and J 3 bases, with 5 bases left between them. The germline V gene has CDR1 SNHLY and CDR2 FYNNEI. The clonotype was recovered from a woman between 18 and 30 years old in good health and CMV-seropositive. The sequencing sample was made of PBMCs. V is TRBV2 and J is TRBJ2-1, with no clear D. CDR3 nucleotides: TGTGCCAGCAGTCCCGTCTACAATGAGCAGTTCTTC. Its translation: CASSPVYNEQFF.